The text below deals with one T cell receptor (beta chain). The antigen is not known. This record comes from a study of blood T cells in healthy people across ages. General study results and limits: In long-lived donors, naive CD4+ cell counts and diversity exceeded those of aged donors.

Germline V CDR1 and CDR2: MDHEN, SYDVKM. The CDR3 runs 15 residues. V trimming: 4 bases; J trimming: 7 bases; junction bases outside the gene matches: 7. A second PCR, run for roughly 7 to 12 cycles, used a sample-barcoded 5' primer plus a J-beta primer mix. TCRdb re-analysed the 5' RACE reads in MiXCR, keeping a single row per CDR3 protein. The data show about 1.6 million distinct CDR3 sequences, around 35% seen once. The sample consisted of blood. The TCR comes from a woman younger than 45 in good health. The chain is built from TRBV28 and TRBJ1-6; 7 bases line up with TRBD1. CDR3 in amino acids: CASSSPTGRNSPLHF. In DNA, the CDR3 is TGTGCCAGCAGTTCCCCGACAGGGAGGAATTCACCCCTCCACTTT.